This T cell receptor beta chain was profiled in a study of PD-1 blockade in classical Hodgkin lymphoma. The CDR3 totals 13 residues. The germline V and J ends were trimmed by 7 bases and 3 bases, with 12 bases remaining between them. The germline V gene has CDR1 SEHNR and CDR2 FQNEAQ (reference sequence). Sequencing was performed with immunoSEQ multiplex PCR; in TCRdb, only in-frame clones are kept and a portion is missing. The sample holds about 92,000 clones, approximately 83% seen once. Documented time point: cycle 4 day 1 (C4D1), after six to seven weeks of nivolumab. All trial patients relapsed after autologous stem cell transplantation.

The sample was peripheral blood mononuclear cells (PBMCs), taken before the fourth cycle of nivolumab. The TCR was taken from a human donor with classical Hodgkin lymphoma. This chain uses TRBV7-9 with TRBJ1-2; D call uncertain. CDR3 nucleotide sequence: TGTGCCAGCACCTTCTCGACGGACTATGGCTACACCTTC. Its protein is CASTFSTDYGYTF.